The 11 T cell receptor beta chains below all came from one sample that was sequenced in a study of CD8 T cells in ankylosing spondylitis. A single record per CDR3 protein comes from TCRdb applying MiXCR to the 5' RACE reads. This table has roughly 130,000 distinct CDR3 sequences, roughly 6.6% appearing once. Sequencing was done on a sample of blood, either unsorted or a sorted T cell fraction (not recorded which). Every receptor here comes from a male donor with ankylosing spondylitis or in good health (not recorded which).

Ten or more counts support this clonotype. The V call is TRBV5-1, the J call TRBJ1-4; 11 bases agree with TRBD1. There are 15 residues in the CDR3. Germline CDR1 reads SGHRS; CDR2 reads YFSETQ. V dropped 4 bases and J dropped 5; count of bases not matched to a gene: 4. CDR3 nucleotides: TGCGCCAGCAGCCGCCGGACAGGGGGCAATGAAAAACTGTTTTTT. This translates into CASSRRTGGNEKLFF.

This clonotype has at least ten counts. V and J are TRBV11-2 and TRBJ2-7, with D perhaps matching TRBD1 (5 bases). CDR3 length: 14 residues. Germline V CDR1 and CDR2: SGHAT, FQNNGV. With 5 bases removed from V and 1 base from J, the gap between germline ends came to 12 bases. The CDR3 DNA reads as TGTGCCAGCAGCAAGGGGCCCCAGTCCTACGAGCAGTACTTC. It is translated as CASSKGPQSYEQYF.

In this sample, this clonotype turned up many times. The J gene is TRBJ1-3, the V gene TRBV6-1; 8 nucleotides line up with TRBD1. With V trimmed by 7 bases and J by 4 bases, 6 bases remained unmatched. The length of the CDR3 is 14 residues. Germline CDR1 MNHNS, CDR2 SASEGT. CDR3 sequence (DNA): TGTGCCAGCACCCAGGGGGCCTGGGGAAACACCATATATTTT. Amino acids: CASTQGAWGNTIYF.

This clonotype was observed many times. The V gene is TRBV3-1, the J gene TRBJ2-2; no reliable D call. The V end lost 4 bases, the J end lost 5 bases, and 5 bases lay between the germline ends. The CDR3 loop spans 12 amino acids. Germline CDR1 LGHDT, CDR2 YNNKEL (reference sequence). CDR3 nucleotide sequence: TGTGCCAGCAGCCGAACTACCGGGGAGCTGTTTTTT. It translates to CASSRTTGELFF.

The rearrangement uses TRBV5-6 and TRBJ2-1, with D hard to call. The CDR3 has 13 residues. V dropped 3 bases and J dropped 7 bases, with 11 bases sitting between them. CDR1 is SGHDT, CDR2 YYEEEE, per germline. The CDR3 protein is CASSYFTRNEQFF. In nucleotides, the CDR3 is TGTGCCAGCAGCTACTTTACGCGGAATGAGCAGTTCTTC.

This clonotype showed up many times. The rearrangement uses TRBV12-5 and TRBJ2-5; 14 nucleotides align to TRBD2. The CDR3 has 16 residues. V was pared by 5 bases and J by 1 base, with 3 bases of the junction left unmatched. Germline CDR1 reads LGHNT; CDR2 reads FRNRAP. The CDR3 bases are TGTGCTAGTGGTGCAGGACTAGCGGGAGGCCAAGAGACCCAGTACTTC. Protein product: CASGAGLAGGQETQYF.

The table lists this clonotype with many counts. The chain has TRBV5-6 and TRBJ2-7, with D perhaps being TRBD1 or TRBD2 (5 bases each). The CDR3 runs to 14 residues. Germline assignment: CDR1 SGHDT and CDR2 YYEEEE. With 5 bases removed from V and 0 bases from J, the gap between germline ends came to 12 bases. The CDR3 bases are TGTGCCAGCAGTGACGGGACGACCTCCTACGAGCAGTACTTC. Amino acid sequence: CASSDGTTSYEQYF.

This clonotype appeared many times. The chain employs TRBV5-1 and TRBJ1-2, with TRBD1 as a possible D gene (5 bases). Germline V gene lookup returns CDR1 SGHRS and CDR2 YFSETQ. The CDR3 has 17 amino acids. Trimming stripped 4 bases from V and 3 bases from J, with 22 bases between. CDR3 region: CASSRKGLQGGDYGYTF. The DNA for the CDR3 is TGCGCCAGCAGCAGGAAAGGTCTGCAGGGAGGCGACTATGGCTACACCTTC.

This clonotype came up many times. The V and J genes are TRBV7-2 and TRBJ2-7; 13 bases fit TRBD2. CDR1 and CDR2 from the germline V gene are SGHTA and FQGNSA. V dropped 5 bases and J dropped 3; count of bases not matched to a gene: 4. This CDR3 spans 15 amino acids. CDR3 sequence: CASSVGTSGIYEQYF. The CDR3 coding sequence is TGTGCCAGCAGCGTTGGGACTAGCGGGATCTACGAGCAGTACTTC.

This clonotype was found many times. The chain has TRBV12-3 or TRBV12-4 and TRBJ2-5, with D uncertain. The CDR3 is 13 amino acids. Trimming removed 3 bases at V and 1 base at J, with 6 bases between. The CDR3 DNA follows: TGTGCCAGCAGTTTTCGAGCCCAAGAGACCCAGTACTTC. As protein: CASSFRAQETQYF.

This clonotype has ten or more counts. The chain is built from TRBV5-1 and TRBJ2-7; the D gene is possibly TRBD2 (6 bases). The CDR3 runs to 13 residues. The germline V and J ends were trimmed by 1 base and 7 bases, with 12 bases remaining between them. Germline CDR1 reads SGHRS; CDR2 reads YFSETQ. For the CDR3, the DNA is TGCGCCAGCAGCTTGCGGGGGTCAATAGAGCAGTACTTC. It codes for CASSLRGSIEQYF.